This entry lists 16 T cell receptor beta chains sequenced from one sample in a study of blood T cell repertoires in COVID-19. The table came from immunoSEQ multiplex PCR; TCRdb's copy has only in-frame clones and leaves some out. The table has roughly 300,000 clones, approximately 93% seen once; the top ten hold over 2%. The specimen sequenced was peripheral blood. These receptors all come from a woman aged 25 to 39 with COVID-19, enrolled during active disease.

This sequence joins TRBV18 and TRBJ2-1, with 8 bases matching TRBD2. The J segment lost 6 bases and the V segment lost 5 bases, leaving 9 bases of the junction unmatched. Germline V gives CDR1 KGHSH, CDR2 LQKENI. The length of the CDR3 is 15 residues. CDR3 in DNA: TGTGCCAGCTCATCCGGGACTAGAGTTGGCAATGAGCAGTTCTTC. It is translated as CASSSGTRVGNEQFF.

The V and J genes are TRBV12-3 or TRBV12-4 and TRBJ2-3; D remains unclear. V lost 3 bases and J 2 bases, leaving 6 bases between the germline ends. The CDR3 spans 13 residues. CDR3 amino acids: CASSFGNTDTQYF. The CDR3 DNA is TGTGCCAGCAGTTTCGGTAACACAGATACGCAGTATTTT.

This rearrangement joins TRBV10-2 to TRBJ2-5, with D maybe TRBD1 (6 bases). Deletions cut 6 bases from V and 3 bases from J, with 14 bases between. Germline-derived CDR1 and CDR2 are WSHSY and SAAADI. This CDR3 spans 14 amino acids. As DNA, the CDR3 is TGCGCCAGCAGGAGTAACCGGGACAAAGAGACCCAGTACTTC. It yields the protein CASRSNRDKETQYF.

The chain uses TRBV18 and TRBJ2-3; 11 bases are shared with TRBD2. The CDR3 runs to 15 residues. Germline values: CDR1 KGHSH, CDR2 LQKENI. V lost 6 bases and J lost 6; bases outside the gene matches: 8. The CDR3 protein is CASSILAGGSDTQYF. CDR3 DNA: TGTGCCAGCTCCATTCTAGCGGGAGGAAGTGATACGCAGTATTTT.

The rearrangement links TRBV7-2 to TRBJ2-1; D is ambiguous. V was pared by 1 base and J by 2 bases, with 12 bases between. The CDR3 consists of 16 residues. Germline assignment: CDR1 SGHTA and CDR2 FQGNSA. The CDR3 DNA reads TGTGCCAGCAGCTTAGAGACGAGACTCCCCTACAATGAGCAGTTCTTC. Translated: CASSLETRLPYNEQFF.

V usage is TRBV11-2 and J usage is TRBJ1-2; 7 bases match TRBD1. Germline V CDR1 and CDR2: SGHAT, FQNNGV. The CDR3 covers 15 residues. J was trimmed by 0 bases and V by 5 bases; bases with no gene match: 6. CDR3 DNA: TGTGCCAGCAGCCCGACCGGGACAGCTAACTATGGCTACACCTTC. Translation gives CASSPTGTANYGYTF.

The gene calls are TRBV24-1 and TRBJ2-2; 8 bases align to TRBD1. This CDR3 is 15 amino acids long. Germline V gives CDR1 KGHDR, CDR2 SFDVKD. V lost 5 bases and J lost 1; bases outside the gene matches: 2. The CDR3 region has the DNA TGTGCCACCAGTGTTGGGACAGGGAACACCGGGGAGCTGTTTTTT. Encoded protein: CATSVGTGNTGELFF.

The V and J genes are TRBV3-1 (or the pseudogene TRBV3-2) and TRBJ1-2; the D gene is possibly TRBD1 (6 bases). The CDR3 has 13 residues. Germline V gene data show CDR1 as LGHDT and CDR2 as YNNKEL (reference sequence). Deletions cut 3 bases from V and 8 bases from J, with 13 bases between. CDR3 sequence: CASSHRGREGYTF. The CDR3 DNA reads TGTGCCAGCAGCCATCGGGGGCGGGAGGGCTACACCTTC.

In its sample, this clone was seen a few times. The V and J genes are TRBV7-8 and TRBJ2-1; D call uncertain. CDR3 size: 17 residues. Trimming shortened V by 5 bases and J by 2 bases, and 19 bases separated the two germline ends. Per the germline V gene, CDR1 is SGHVS and CDR2 is FQNEAQ. Written as DNA, the CDR3 is TGTGCCAGCAGCCCCCCGCGCCGAGAGTCTCCCTACAATGAGCAGTTCTTC. Its protein product is CASSPPRRESPYNEQFF.

This sequence joins TRBV11-2 and TRBJ2-7; TRBD1 agrees at 8 bases. This CDR3 spans 15 amino acids. Germline values: CDR1 SGHAT, CDR2 FQNNGV. The ends lost 0 bases at V and 3 bases at J; junction bases unmatched: 4. CDR3 region: CASSLESRGHYEQYF. CDR3 in DNA: TGTGCCAGCAGCTTAGAAAGCAGGGGGCACTACGAGCAGTACTTC. The whole variable domain, remainder taken from reference TRBV11-2 and TRBJ2-7, is EAGVAQSPRYKIIEKRQSVAFWCNPISGHATLYWYQQILGQGPKLLIQFQNNGVVDDSQLPKDRFSAERLKGVDSTLKIQPAKLEDSAVYLCASSLESRGHYEQYFGPGTRLTVT.

J is TRBJ1-6 and V is TRBV27, with 10 nucleotides matching TRBD1. The trim removed 6 bases at V and 10 bases at J, leaving 3 bases unmatched. This CDR3 spans 13 amino acids. Per germline, CDR1 MNHEY and CDR2 SMNVEV (reference sequence). CDR3 amino acids: CASRTGGGSPLHF. The CDR3 DNA sequence: TGTGCCAGCAGGACAGGGGGCGGATCACCCCTCCACTTT.

This clone was observed a handful of times. This chain links TRBV6-4 with TRBJ1-1; D may be TRBD1 (6 bases). This CDR3 has 13 amino acids. Between the trimmed V and J ends, which lost 2 bases and 4 bases, there was a span of 8 bases. Germline V lookup: CDR1 MRHNA, CDR2 SNTAGT. The CDR3: CASSDRRGTEAFF. The CDR3 bases are TGTGCCAGCAGTGACCGCAGGGGCACTGAAGCTTTCTTT.

The genes are TRBV19 and TRBJ1-1; possible D gene TRBD1, 5 bases. V shed 6 bases and J shed 2 bases, with 13 bases lying between them. Germline loops: CDR1 LNHDA, CDR2 SQIVND (reference sequence). The CDR3 sequence is 14 residues long. The CDR3, as DNA: TGTGCCAGTAGCTGGGGGGTAGGAAACACTGAAGCTTTCTTT. It specifies CASSWGVGNTEAFF.

This clone was recorded only once. The genes are TRBV7-9 and TRBJ2-7; TRBD1 agrees at 8 bases. Germline lookup yields CDR1 SEHNR and CDR2 FQNEAQ (reference sequence). The CDR3 sequence is 13 residues long. With 8 bases clipped from V and 5 bases from J, the junction kept 8 bases outside the gene matches. The DNA for the CDR3 is TGTGCCAGCGACAGGACAGGGTCCCACGAGCAGTACTTC. This translates into CASDRTGSHEQYF.

V gene TRBV5-4 combines with J gene TRBJ2-1; 7 bases align to TRBD2. The CDR3 extends over 15 amino acids. V gave up 0 bases and J gave up 8 bases; unmatched junction bases: 8. Per germline, CDR1 SGHNT and CDR2 YYREEE (reference sequence). The CDR3 DNA sequence: TGTGCCAGCAGCTTGGAAGGGAGGGCCATTGATGAGCAGTTCTTC. This translates into CASSLEGRAIDEQFF. The full variable domain, in which reference TRBV5-4 and TRBJ2-1 provide the parts outside the CDR3, is ETGVTQSPTHLIKTRGQQVTLRCSSQSGHNTVSWYQQALGQGPQFIFQYYREEENGRGNFPPRFSGLQFPNYSSELNVNALELDDSALYLCASSLEGRAIDEQFFGPGTRLTVL.

This sequence joins TRBV12-3 or TRBV12-4 and TRBJ1-4; no firm D call. Trimming removed 8 bases at V and 11 bases at J, with 12 bases between. This CDR3 has 11 amino acids. The CDR3 protein is CASASDSKLFF. Here the CDR3 DNA reads TGTGCCAGCGCGTCCGACTCCAAACTGTTTTTT.